This passage covers 19 T cell receptor beta chains from one sample sequenced in a study of cytomegalovirus exposure and HLA in healthy donors. PCR employed 60 Vbeta and 13 Jbeta primers. Sequenced by immunoSEQ multiplex PCR; TCRdb stores in-frame clones only, minus some. The sample includes roughly 120,000 clones, approximately 77% of them seen just once. Sequencing was done on a sample of PBMCs. These receptors were taken from a man aged 50-59 years in good health and CMV-seropositive.

This clone was counted between two and nine times. The V call is TRBV4-1, the J call TRBJ2-1; no reliable D call. V dropped 1 base and J dropped 8 bases, with 9 bases sitting between them. Germline V lookup: CDR1 MGHRA, CDR2 YSYEKL. The CDR3 is 13 amino acids. Here the CDR3 DNA reads TGCGCCAGCAGCCAAGTCCGGGTTCATGAGCAGTTCTTC. Protein: CASSQVRVHEQFF.

This chain's CDR3 is CASSLRQRGATGANVLTF. CDR3 nucleotides: TGTGCCAGCAGCTTACGGCAGCGGGGAGCGACTGGGGCCAACGTCCTGACTTTC. The genes are TRBV7-3 and TRBJ2-6; 7 bases map to TRBD2. This CDR3 contains 18 residues. The junction had 9 bases not matched to a gene; V was cut back by 2 bases and J by 2 bases. CDR1 is SGHTA, CDR2 FQGTGA, per germline.

The chain recombines TRBV30 with TRBJ1-1, with D possibly TRBD1 on 6 matching bases. This CDR3 spans 11 amino acids. Germline V gene sequence: CDR1 GTSNPN, CDR2 SVGIG (reference sequence). This CDR3 is CAFRTAFEAFF. The DNA of the CDR3 is TGTGCTTTTAGGACAGCCTTTGAAGCTTTCTTT.

CDR3 in amino acids: CASSRPGQGFQKLFF. The CDR3 DNA sequence: TGTGCCAGTAGTAGACCGGGACAGGGATTCCAAAAACTGTTTTTT. V is TRBV19 and J is TRBJ1-4; 9 positions agree with TRBD1. Germline V gene sequence: CDR1 LNHDA, CDR2 SQIVND (reference sequence). The CDR3 loop spans 15 amino acids. V dropped 4 bases and J dropped 9; count of bases not matched to a gene: 9.

V usage is TRBV30 and J usage is TRBJ2-1, with 8 bases fitting TRBD2. The germline V gene encodes CDR1 GTSNPN and CDR2 SVGIG (reference sequence). The CDR3 has 11 residues. Trimming took 7 bases from V and 7 from J; bases not matched to a gene: 3. The CDR3 loop is CAFLAGNEQFF. For the CDR3, the DNA is TGTGCCTTTTTAGCGGGGAATGAGCAGTTCTTC.

The chain is built from TRBV7-7 and TRBJ1-3, with D perhaps TRBD1 (5 bases). Germline assignment: CDR1 SSHAT and CDR2 FNYEAQ (reference sequence). V was trimmed by 5 bases and J by 4 bases, leaving 12 bases between them. The CDR3 has 14 residues. The CDR3 protein is CASSEAGSGNTIYF. The CDR3 region has the DNA TGTGCCAGCAGCGAAGCAGGGTCAGGAAACACCATATATTTT.

The rearrangement links TRBV12-5 to TRBJ2-2; TRBD2 is a possible D gene (6 bases). The CDR3 consists of 16 residues. The germline gives CDR1 LGHNT, CDR2 FRNRAP. The V and J ends lost 7 bases and 6 bases respectively, with 21 bases between them. The CDR3 DNA sequence: TGTGCTAGTGCCCCCCGATTGGGGGGTGAGGCCGGGGAGCTGTTTTTT. It encodes CASAPRLGGEAGELFF.

This chain uses TRBV11-2 with TRBJ1-2; TRBD1 matches 8 bases. The CDR3 spans 14 residues. V was pared by 0 bases and J by 7 bases, with 4 bases of the junction left unmatched. Germline lookup yields CDR1 SGHAT and CDR2 FQNNGV. The CDR3 region has the DNA TGTGCCAGCAGCTTAGACCAGGGGGCAAGTGGCTACACCTTC. Encoded protein: CASSLDQGASGYTF.

The chain is built from TRBV6-5 and TRBJ1-3; D is possibly TRBD1 (5 bases). Looked up from germline, CDR1 is MNHEY and CDR2 is SVGAGI. Trimming took off 0 bases at V and 2 bases at J, with 8 bases between the two ends. CDR3 size: 15 residues. The CDR3 DNA reads TGTGCCAGCAGTTACTCCTCAGGGACTGGAAACACCATATATTTT. This codes for CASSYSSGTGNTIYF.

The V gene is TRBV5-4, the J gene TRBJ1-2; 7 bases line up with TRBD1. The V and J ends lost 4 bases and 6 bases, in that order; junction bases with no gene match: 6. Germline V gene sequence: CDR1 SGHNT, CDR2 YYREEE (reference sequence). CDR3 size: 13 residues. CDR3 DNA sequence: TGTGCCAGCAGCCCAGGGGGGCAACATGGCTACACCTTC. It is translated as CASSPGGQHGYTF.

The chain employs TRBV11-2 and TRBJ2-3; 7 bases fit TRBD1. This CDR3 has 15 amino acids. Germline trimming cut 5 bases from V and 0 bases from J; bases unmatched to any gene: 5. The germline V gene has CDR1 SGHAT and CDR2 FQNNGV. This CDR3 is CASSPRDSSTDTQYF. DNA for the CDR3: TGTGCCAGCAGCCCCCGGGACAGTAGCACAGATACGCAGTATTTT.

This clone was recorded only once. This chain connects TRBV6-1 to TRBJ2-7; 7 positions match TRBD1. CDR3 size: 16 residues. The V gene's germline CDR1 is MNHNS and CDR2 SASEGT. J gave up 3 bases and V 4 bases, and 12 bases lay outside the gene matches. The DNA for the CDR3 is TGTGCCAGCAGTGGAGAAGGGGGCGCATCCGTCTACGAGCAGTACTTC. Protein sequence: CASSGEGGASVYEQYF.

The rearrangement uses TRBV11-2 and TRBJ1-1, with 10 bases identical to TRBD1. This CDR3 is built from 14 residues. V lost 7 bases and J lost 6; bases outside the gene matches: 8. Germline assignment: CDR1 SGHAT and CDR2 FQNNGV. The CDR3 protein is CASMPLGTGAEAFF. CDR3 nucleotide sequence: TGTGCCAGCATGCCGTTGGGGACAGGGGCTGAAGCTTTCTTT.

J is TRBJ1-5 and V is TRBV6-1; D remains unclear. From germline, CDR1 is MNHNS and CDR2 SASEGT. The CDR3 sequence is 15 residues long. The V gene lost 5 bases and the J gene lost 0 bases, with 11 bases spanning the gap. The CDR3 spells CASSITPISNQPQHF. In nucleotides, the CDR3 is TGTGCCAGCAGTATCACGCCTATTAGCAATCAGCCCCAGCATTTT.

This clone came up a few times. The chain combines TRBV5-1 with TRBJ2-3, with TRBD2 matching over 10 bases. This CDR3 has 18 amino acids. The trim removed 4 bases at V and 6 bases at J, leaving 17 bases unmatched. Per the germline V gene, CDR1 is SGHRS and CDR2 is YFSETQ. The CDR3 protein is CASSLSGRAGSPHDTQYF. CDR3 nucleotide sequence: TGCGCCAGCAGCCTAAGCGGGAGGGCCGGGTCCCCACACGATACGCAGTATTTT.

V usage is TRBV19 and J usage is TRBJ1-1, with a possible D match to TRBD1 (5 bases). This CDR3 comprises 16 residues. Germline-derived CDR1 and CDR2 are LNHDA and SQIVND (reference sequence). V was trimmed by 5 bases and J by 0 bases, leaving 16 bases between them. CDR3: CASSSAGRTMNTEAFF. CDR3 DNA: TGTGCCAGTAGTTCCGCGGGACGCACCATGAACACTGAAGCTTTCTTT.

This chain connects TRBV6-5 to TRBJ2-5; 11 bases line up with TRBD2. Looked up from germline, CDR1 is MNHEY and CDR2 is SVGAGI. Trimming removed 7 bases from V and 4 bases from J; junction bases left unmatched: 8. The CDR3 sequence is 15 residues long. The CDR3 DNA sequence: TGTGCCAGCACCCTACTAGCGGGGGAGCGAGAGACCCAGTACTTC. Translation gives CASTLLAGERETQYF.

The CDR3 protein is CASSQAGTGGFHEKLFF. The CDR3 bases are TGTGCCAGCAGCCAAGCCGGGACAGGGGGCTTCCATGAAAAACTGTTTTTT. The V call is TRBV5-6, the J call TRBJ1-4, with TRBD1 identical over 12 bases. CDR3 length: 17 residues. Per the germline V gene, CDR1 is SGHDT and CDR2 is YYEEEE. V lost 4 bases, J lost 6 bases, and 10 bases stayed unmatched.

The chain employs TRBV7-2 and TRBJ1-5; D is ambiguous. From germline, CDR1 is SGHTA and CDR2 FQGNSA. The ends were cut back, 5 bases at V and 4 bases at J, with 9 bases in the middle. The CDR3 consists of 13 residues. The CDR3 is CASSVASNQPQHF. CDR3 coding DNA: TGTGCCAGCAGCGTGGCAAGTAATCAGCCCCAGCATTTT.